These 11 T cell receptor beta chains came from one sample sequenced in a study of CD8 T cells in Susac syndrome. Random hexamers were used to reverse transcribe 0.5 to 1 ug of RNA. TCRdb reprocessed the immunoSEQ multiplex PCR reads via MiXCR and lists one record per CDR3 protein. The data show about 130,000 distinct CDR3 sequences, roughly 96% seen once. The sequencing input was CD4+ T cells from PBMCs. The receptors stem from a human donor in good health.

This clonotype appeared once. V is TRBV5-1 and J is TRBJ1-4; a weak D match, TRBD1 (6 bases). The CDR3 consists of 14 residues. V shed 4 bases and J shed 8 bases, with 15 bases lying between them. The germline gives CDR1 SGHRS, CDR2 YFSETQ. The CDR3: CASSVGGALEKLFF. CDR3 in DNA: TGCGCCAGCAGCGTAGGGGGGGCCTTGGAAAAACTGTTTTTT.

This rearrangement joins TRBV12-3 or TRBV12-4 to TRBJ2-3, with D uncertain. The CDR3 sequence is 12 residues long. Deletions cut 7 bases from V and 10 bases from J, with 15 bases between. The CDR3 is CASTLPGSAQYF. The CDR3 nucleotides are TGTGCCAGCACCTTACCGGGTTCTGCGCAGTATTTT.

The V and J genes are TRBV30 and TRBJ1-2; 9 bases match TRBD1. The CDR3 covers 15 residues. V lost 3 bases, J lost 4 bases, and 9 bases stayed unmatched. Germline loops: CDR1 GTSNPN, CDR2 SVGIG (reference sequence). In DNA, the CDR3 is TGTGCCTGGAGCACCGACAGGGGGAAGGTCTATGGCTACACCTTC. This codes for CAWSTDRGKVYGYTF.

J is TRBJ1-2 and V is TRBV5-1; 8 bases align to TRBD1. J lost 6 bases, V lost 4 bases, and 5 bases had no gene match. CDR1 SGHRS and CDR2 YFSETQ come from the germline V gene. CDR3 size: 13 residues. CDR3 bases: TGCGCCAGCAGCACGACAGGGGCGAATGGCTACACCTTC. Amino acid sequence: CASSTTGANGYTF.

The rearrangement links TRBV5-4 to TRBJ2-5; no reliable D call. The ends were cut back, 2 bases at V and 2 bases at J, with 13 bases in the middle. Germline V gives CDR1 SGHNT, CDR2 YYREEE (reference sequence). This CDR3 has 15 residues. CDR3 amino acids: CASSFGPSPQETQYF. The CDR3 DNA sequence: TGTGCCAGCAGCTTTGGACCCTCGCCTCAAGAGACCCAGTACTTC.

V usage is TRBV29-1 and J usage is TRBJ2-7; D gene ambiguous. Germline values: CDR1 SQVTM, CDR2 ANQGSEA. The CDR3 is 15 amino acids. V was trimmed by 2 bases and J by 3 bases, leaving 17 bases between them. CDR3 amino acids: CSVELSRPSGYEQYF. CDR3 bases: TGCAGCGTTGAATTGAGCCGTCCCTCGGGCTACGAGCAGTACTTC.

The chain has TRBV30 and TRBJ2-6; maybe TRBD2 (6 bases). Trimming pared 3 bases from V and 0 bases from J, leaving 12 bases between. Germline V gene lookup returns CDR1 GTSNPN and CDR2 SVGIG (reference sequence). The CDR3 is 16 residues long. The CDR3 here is CAWRRGGSSGANVLTF. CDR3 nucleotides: TGTGCCTGGAGAAGGGGAGGTAGCTCTGGGGCCAACGTCCTGACTTTC.

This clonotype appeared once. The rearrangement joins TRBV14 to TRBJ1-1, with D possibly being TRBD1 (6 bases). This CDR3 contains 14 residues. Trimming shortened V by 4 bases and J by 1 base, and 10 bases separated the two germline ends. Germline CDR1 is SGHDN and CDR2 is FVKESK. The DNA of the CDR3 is TGTGCCAGCAGCCGGGGACATACGAACACTGAAGCTTTCTTT. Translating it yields CASSRGHTNTEAFF.

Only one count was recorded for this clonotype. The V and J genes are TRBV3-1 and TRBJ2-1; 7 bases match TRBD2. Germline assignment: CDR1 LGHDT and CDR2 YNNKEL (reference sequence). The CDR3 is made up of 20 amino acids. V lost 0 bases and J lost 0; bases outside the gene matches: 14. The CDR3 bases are TGTGCCAGCAGCCAAGACGATGTAGCGGGCCGCCGCAGCTCCTACAATGAGCAGTTCTTC. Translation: CASSQDDVAGRRSSYNEQFF.

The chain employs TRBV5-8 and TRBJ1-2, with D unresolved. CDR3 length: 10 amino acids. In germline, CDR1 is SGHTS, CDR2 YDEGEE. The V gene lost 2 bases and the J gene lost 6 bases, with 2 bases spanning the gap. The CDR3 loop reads CASSFDGYTF. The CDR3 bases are TGTGCCAGCAGCTTCGATGGCTACACCTTC. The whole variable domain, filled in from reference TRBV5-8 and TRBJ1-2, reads EAGVTQSPTHLIKTRGQQATLRCSPISGHTSVYWYQQALGLGLQFLLWYDEGEERNRGNFPPRFSGRQFPNYSSELNVNALELEDSALYLCASSFDGYTFGSGTRLTVV.

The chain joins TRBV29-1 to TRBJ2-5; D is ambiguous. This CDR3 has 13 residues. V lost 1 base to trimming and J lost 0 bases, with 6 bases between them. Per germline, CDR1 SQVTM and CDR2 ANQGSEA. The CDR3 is CSVEAGYQETQYF. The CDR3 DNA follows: TGCAGCGTTGAAGCCGGGTACCAAGAGACCCAGTACTTC.